These 26 T cell receptor beta chains originate from one sample sequenced in a study of CD8+CD57+ T cells in acquired aplastic anemia. All patients picked for sequencing had shown, by flow cytometry, an expansion of CD8+CD57+ cells. Using genomic DNA as the template, TCR beta VDJ and CDR3 profiling was carried out. TCRdb reanalysed the reads using MiXCR and keeps one entry per CDR3 protein. The profile shows under 350,000 distinct CDR3 sequences, under 60% of them singletons. Sequencing used sorted CD4+, CD8+, or CD8+CD57+ T cells (not recorded which) from PBMCs. Source of these receptors: a human donor with aplastic anemia.

This chain connects TRBV25-1 to TRBJ1-3; TRBD1 matches at 9 bases. The CDR3 totals 14 residues. Germline CDR1 reads MGHDK; CDR2 reads SYGVNS. J was trimmed by 0 bases and V by 10 bases; bases with no gene match: 4. The CDR3 nucleotides read TGTGCCAAAGGACAGGGGAGCTCTGGAAACACCATATATTTT. Its translation is CAKGQGSSGNTIYF.

The chain carries TRBV5-4 and TRBJ1-3; a weak D match, TRBD1 (5 bases). In germline, CDR1 is SGHNT, CDR2 YYREEE (reference sequence). V gave up 3 bases and J gave up 0 bases, with 16 bases separating them. The CDR3 is 17 residues long. DNA of the CDR3: TGTGCCAGCAGCTCCGGGACCCGACGGTACTCTGGAAACACCATATATTTT. This translates into CASSSGTRRYSGNTIYF.

Turning to this clonotype: A clone one base away is much larger, so this may be a read error. This chain connects TRBV7-8 to TRBJ1-2; weak D call: TRBD1 (5 bases). Germline V CDR1 and CDR2: SGHVS, FQNEAQ. V was clipped by 5 bases and J by 7 bases, with 20 bases between them. The CDR3 extends over 15 amino acids. CDR3 sequence (DNA): TGTGCCAGCAGCCCGACGACGGGGACTGGCCGTGGCTACACCTTC. The encoded protein is CASSPTTGTGRGYTF.

This clonotype was seen a few times. This may stem from a read error, because a much larger clone lies one nucleotide away. This chain connects TRBV5-1 to TRBJ2-3; 9 positions match TRBD1. CDR3 length: 15 amino acids. Germline values: CDR1 SGHRS, CDR2 YFSETQ. With 7 bases clipped from V and 2 bases from J, the junction kept 8 bases outside the gene matches. The CDR3 sequence: CASGRGQGITDTQYF. CDR3 bases: TGCGCCAGCGGCCGAGGACAGGGGATCACAGATACGCAGTATTTT.

V and J are TRBV6-2 or TRBV6-3 and TRBJ1-5; tentative D call: TRBD1 (6 bases). The CDR3 contains 16 residues. V lost 6 bases to trimming and J lost 2 bases, with 17 bases between them. Germline CDR1 and CDR2: MNHEY and SVGEGT. CDR3: CASSPFTGRGNQPQHF. The CDR3 DNA sequence: TGTGCCAGCAGCCCTTTTACAGGGAGAGGCAATCAGCCCCAGCATTTT.

This clonotype was counted a single time. The DNA for the CDR3 is TGTGCCACCAGCAGTCTGTACACAGATACGCAGTATTTT. This codes for CATSSLYTDTQYF. V usage is TRBV15 and J usage is TRBJ2-3; D remains ambiguous. The CDR3 sequence is 13 residues long. V shed 3 bases and J shed 2 bases, with 6 bases lying between them. Germline loops: CDR1 LNHNV, CDR2 YYDKDF (reference sequence).

V gene TRBV15 combines with J gene TRBJ1-2; D possibly corresponds to TRBD1 (5 bases). CDR3 length: 15 residues. The V end was cut by 6 bases, the J end by 8 bases, with 22 bases between. Per the germline V gene, CDR1 is LNHNV and CDR2 is YYDKDF (reference sequence). Here the CDR3 DNA reads TGTGCCACCAGACCCAAGAGGCAGGGCGCGGGAGGCTACACCTTC. It codes for CATRPKRQGAGGYTF.

The rearrangement uses TRBV7-8 and TRBJ2-7; TRBD1 matches 8 bases. The V and J ends lost 8 bases and 4 bases, in that order; junction bases with no gene match: 16. The CDR3 has 16 residues. In germline, CDR1 is SGHVS, CDR2 FQNEAQ. The chain's CDR3 is CASANIPDRGGYEQYF. DNA of the CDR3: TGTGCCAGCGCCAACATCCCAGACAGGGGTGGGTACGAGCAGTACTTC. The whole variable domain, remainder taken from reference TRBV7-8 and TRBJ2-7, is GAGVSQSPRYKVAKRGQDVALRCDPISGHVSLFWYQQALGQGPEFLTYFQNEAQLDKSGLPSDRFFAERPEGSVSTLKIQRTQQEDSAVYLCASANIPDRGGYEQYFGPGTRLTVT.

At least ten counts were recorded for this clonotype. The V gene is TRBV9, the J gene TRBJ2-2; TRBD2 might be the D (7 bases). Germline CDR1 reads SGDLS; CDR2 reads YYNGEE. V lost 6 bases, J lost 3 bases, and 18 bases lay in between. This CDR3 spans 16 amino acids. CDR3: CASTWGQGRDTGELFF. CDR3 in DNA: TGTGCCAGCACCTGGGGGCAGGGGAGGGACACCGGGGAGCTGTTTTTT.

This sequence joins TRBV20-1 and TRBJ2-3; D not certain. The CDR3 covers 14 residues. Germline V gene data show CDR1 as DFQATT and CDR2 as SNEGSKA (reference sequence). The V end was cut by 5 bases, the J end by 1 base, with 13 bases between. The CDR3 here is CSAPGPRRTDTQYF. In DNA form, the CDR3 reads TGCAGTGCTCCTGGACCCAGACGCACAGATACGCAGTATTTT.

The chain uses TRBV29-1 and TRBJ2-3, with D perhaps matching TRBD1 or TRBD2 (7 bases each). The CDR3 spans 13 residues. Trimming shortened V by 3 bases and J by 7 bases, and 14 bases separated the two germline ends. The germline CDR1 and CDR2 sequences are SQVTM and ANQGSEA. In DNA form, the CDR3 reads TGCAGCGTTGATGGGCAGGGGGGGAATACGCAGTATTTT. Translation: CSVDGQGGNTQYF.

The chain combines TRBV20-1 with TRBJ2-7; a weak D match, TRBD2 (5 bases). Deletions cut 6 bases from V and 7 bases from J, with 19 bases between. Germline CDR1 reads DFQATT; CDR2 reads SNEGSKA (reference sequence). The CDR3 runs 13 residues. CDR3: CSATQPGRREQYF. CDR3 sequence (DNA): TGCAGTGCAACCCAGCCGGGCAGGAGGGAGCAGTACTTC.

This clonotype has just a few counts. V is TRBV20-1 and J is TRBJ2-7, with TRBD1 matching over 8 bases. CDR1 is DFQATT and CDR2 is SNEGSKA in the germline V gene (reference sequence). Unmatched junction bases numbered 3, after V lost 3 bases and J lost 5 bases. The CDR3 sequence is 12 residues long. The CDR3 loop is CSASRTGNEQYF. The CDR3, as DNA: TGCAGTGCTAGCCGGACAGGGAACGAGCAGTACTTC.

This clonotype was detected ten times or more. The chain joins TRBV7-2 to TRBJ2-1; 7 bases are shared with TRBD1. After removal of 2 bases from V and 10 bases from J, the junction contained 8 bases not matched to a gene. The CDR3 runs 14 residues. Germline assignment: CDR1 SGHTA and CDR2 FQGNSA. The CDR3 DNA sequence: TGTGCCAGCAGCTTATCACTCCGGGACAGAGAGCAGTTCTTC. This gives the protein CASSLSLRDREQFF.

The chain combines TRBV20-1 with TRBJ2-5; weak D call: TRBD2 (5 bases). Trimming stripped 4 bases from V and 1 base from J, with 7 bases between. Germline CDR1 and CDR2: DFQATT and SNEGSKA (reference sequence). The CDR3 has 12 residues. CDR3 in amino acids: CSATSGQETQYF. The CDR3 DNA reads TGCAGTGCTACGAGCGGCCAAGAGACCCAGTACTTC.

This chain uses TRBV2 with TRBJ2-7; D is perhaps TRBD2 (7 bases). From germline, CDR1 is SNHLY and CDR2 FYNNEI. The CDR3 is 16 residues long. V lost 2 bases, J lost 1 base, and 15 bases lay in between. The CDR3 coding sequence is TGTGCCAGCAGTGAAAGGGCGGGGGCCGATTCCTACGAGCAGTACTTC. It codes for CASSERAGADSYEQYF.

The V gene is TRBV9, the J gene TRBJ2-1; a weak D match, TRBD2 (5 bases). With 0 bases removed from V and 9 bases from J, the gap between germline ends came to 10 bases. This CDR3 comprises 13 residues. Germline CDR1 reads SGDLS; CDR2 reads YYNGEE. The CDR3 here is CASSVGGAPEQFF. DNA of the CDR3: TGTGCCAGCAGCGTAGGGGGAGCCCCTGAGCAGTTCTTC. Variable domain in full (rest from reference TRBV9 and TRBJ2-1): DSGVTQTPKHLITATGQRVTLRCSPRSGDLSVYWYQQSLDQGLQFLIQYYNGEERAKGNILERFSAQQFPDLHSELNLSSLELGDSALYFCASSVGGAPEQFFGPGTRLTVL.

V is TRBV14 and J is TRBJ1-6; maybe TRBD1 (5 bases). Germline V gene sequence: CDR1 SGHDN, CDR2 FVKESK. Trimming removed 3 bases from V and 8 bases from J, with 26 bases in between. The length of the CDR3 is 19 residues. The CDR3 DNA is TGTGCCAGCAGCCAGCAAGTCGCAATATCCGGGACGGACCATTCACCCCTCCACTTT. Translated, it gives CASSQQVAISGTDHSPLHF. Using reference TRBV14 and TRBJ1-6 for the parts outside the CDR3, the full variable domain is EAGVTQFPSHSVIEKGQTVTLRCDPISGHDNLYWYRRVMGKEIKFLLHFVKESKQDESGMPNNRFLAERTGGTYSTLKVQPAELEDSGVYFCASSQQVAISGTDHSPLHFGNGTRLTVT.

This chain uses TRBV15 with TRBJ1-5, with TRBD1 identical over 8 bases. Trimming at V came to 3 bases and at J to 4 bases, leaving 8 bases not matched to a gene. This CDR3 contains 16 residues. Germline CDR1 and CDR2: LNHNV and YYDKDF (reference sequence). The CDR3 is CATSSLGQAGNQPQHF. The CDR3 nucleotides are TGTGCCACCAGCAGCTTGGGACAGGCTGGGAATCAGCCCCAGCATTTT. The whole variable domain, filled in from reference TRBV15 and TRBJ1-5, reads DAMVIQNPRYQVTQFGKPVTLSCSQTLNHNVMYWYQQKSSQAPKLLFHYYDKDFNNEADTPDNFQSRRPNTSFCFLDIRSPGLGDTAMYLCATSSLGQAGNQPQHFGDGTRLSIL.

This clonotype was detected ten times or more. The chain uses TRBV5-6 and TRBJ1-2; the match to TRBD1 covers 9 bases. Germline V lookup: CDR1 SGHDT, CDR2 YYEEEE. The CDR3 loop spans 14 amino acids. The ends lost 2 bases at V and 3 bases at J; junction bases unmatched: 2. The CDR3 loop reads CASSFTGGDYGYTF. Written as DNA, the CDR3 is TGTGCCAGCAGCTTTACAGGGGGCGACTATGGCTACACCTTC.

V is TRBV15 and J is TRBJ2-7, with 12 bases matching TRBD1. The CDR3 covers 15 residues. Germline values: CDR1 LNHNV, CDR2 YYDKDF (reference sequence). The V segment lost 11 bases and the J segment 7 bases; nucleotides outside the gene matches: 15. In DNA, the CDR3 is TGTGCCTCTCCCCCCCGGGGACAGGGGGCGGGTGAGCAGTACTTC. It encodes CASPPRGQGAGEQYF.

In this sample, this clonotype turned up many times. V usage is TRBV20-1 and J usage is TRBJ1-1; no clear D. The length of the CDR3 is 12 residues. Germline V lookup: CDR1 DFQATT, CDR2 SNEGSKA (reference sequence). The V and J ends lost 5 bases and 1 base respectively, with 8 bases between them. CDR3 amino acids: CSAPAKNTEAFF. The DNA for the CDR3 is TGCAGTGCTCCGGCGAAGAACACTGAAGCTTTCTTT.

This clonotype was counted between two and nine times. The V call is TRBV12-3 or TRBV12-4, the J call TRBJ1-5, with D unclear. The CDR3 spans 13 residues. Trimming pared 7 bases from V and 3 bases from J, leaving 10 bases between. The CDR3 region has the DNA TGTGCCAGCACCCTCGTCCCCAATCAGCCCCAGCATTTT. Translation: CASTLVPNQPQHF.

This clonotype has only a few counts. The V and J genes are TRBV20-1 and TRBJ1-6; 8 bases map to TRBD1. Germline values: CDR1 DFQATT, CDR2 SNEGSKA (reference sequence). The CDR3 spans 15 residues. Germline trimming cut 3 bases from V and 9 bases from J; bases unmatched to any gene: 10. The CDR3 loop is CSARTGVYGSSPLHF. CDR3 in DNA: TGCAGTGCTAGGACAGGGGTTTATGGGAGTTCACCCCTCCACTTT.

This clonotype was picked up many times. The J gene is TRBJ2-7, the V gene TRBV6-5; 9 nucleotides line up with TRBD2. Germline V gives CDR1 MNHEY, CDR2 SVGAGI. The J segment lost 6 bases and the V segment lost 3 bases, leaving 12 bases of the junction unmatched. The CDR3 has 16 amino acids. The CDR3 DNA follows: TGTGCCAGCAGTTATACGGATGTGAGACTAGCGGTCGAGCAGTACTTC. Protein sequence: CASSYTDVRLAVEQYF.

Ten or more counts support this clonotype. The rearrangement joins TRBV12-3 or TRBV12-4 to TRBJ1-2; 7 positions agree with TRBD1. The CDR3 has 15 amino acids. The V segment lost 4 bases and the J segment 4 bases; nucleotides outside the gene matches: 9. The CDR3 DNA reads as TGTGCCAGCAGTTCTCAAGCCGGGACAGTCTATGGCTACACCTTC. Translation gives CASSSQAGTVYGYTF.